The sequence of this TCR beta chain was determined in a study of blood T cell repertoires in COVID-19. For the study at large: Italy, Spain and the United States were the sources of the convalescent and acute COVID-19 samples. T cells, B-cell-depleted T cells, or PBMCs supplied cDNA or gDNA.

Trimming removed 0 bases from V and 1 base from J; junction bases left unmatched: 6. The CDR3 is made up of 17 amino acids. Germline V gene lookup returns CDR1 LNHDA and CDR2 SQIVND (reference sequence). Here immunoSEQ multiplex PCR was the method, and the copy in TCRdb shows in-frame clones only, minus some. The table lists about 220,000 clones, under 90% of them singletons, with 4.5% to 6% in the top ten. The genes are TRBV19 and TRBJ2-1, with TRBD2 matching 7 bases. Sequencing input: peripheral blood. The receptor was derived from a woman aged 60 to 75 who had recovered from COVID-19. The CDR3 nucleotides are TGTGCCAGTAGTATAGATTTCGCTAGCGGTTCCTACAATGAGCAGTTCTTC. It yields the protein CASSIDFASGSYNEQFF. Supplemented by reference TRBV19 and TRBJ2-1, the full variable domain reads DGGITQSPKYLFRKEGQNVTLSCEQNLNHDAMYWYRQDPGQGLRLIYYSQIVNDFQKGDIAEGYSVSREKKESFPLTVTSAQKNPTAFYLCASSIDFASGSYNEQFFGPGTRLTVL.